These 5 T cell receptor beta chains share one sample of origin, sequenced in a study of T cell responses to AZD1222 COVID-19 vaccine. This table comes from immunoSEQ multiplex PCR, and its TCRdb copy is limited to in-frame clones, with some not included. The sample has about 180,000 clones; around 90% are singletons. Sample: peripheral blood, taken 28 days after the second AZD1222 dose. These TCRs come from an adult who received the AZD1222 COVID-19 vaccine.

Note on this clone: The junction departs from germline at one end; a sequencing error may be responsible. The chain links TRBV11-2 to TRBJ1-2; 10 nucleotides agree with TRBD1. This CDR3 contains 15 residues. Germline assignment: CDR1 SGHAT and CDR2 FQNNGV. The CDR3 DNA follows: TGTGCCAGCAGCTCGAGGACAGGGGGAGATTCTATCGGCTCCTTC. This encodes CASSSRTGGDSIGSF.

Written as DNA, the CDR3 is TGTGCCAGCAGTCCGGGGACAGGAGGGGATTCACCCCTCCACTTT. It specifies CASSPGTGGDSPLHF. V gene TRBV27 combines with J gene TRBJ1-6; 8 bases map to TRBD1. Germline CDR1 reads MNHEY; CDR2 reads SMNVEV (reference sequence). The CDR3 spans 15 residues. Germline trimming cut 5 bases from V and 8 bases from J; bases unmatched to any gene: 8.

The gene calls are TRBV6-4 and TRBJ2-3, with 9 bases identical to TRBD2. The CDR3 consists of 16 residues. Unmatched junction bases numbered 5, after V lost 0 bases and J lost 4 bases. Germline assignment: CDR1 MRHNA and CDR2 SNTAGT. The CDR3 DNA reads as TGTGCCAGCAGTGACTCGGGGACTAGCCCCGCAGATACGCAGTATTTT. Translated, it gives CASSDSGTSPADTQYF.

The J gene is TRBJ2-7, the V gene TRBV4-1; 9 bases align to TRBD1. Germline loops: CDR1 MGHRA, CDR2 YSYEKL. The V gene end was trimmed by 3 bases and the J gene end by 5 bases; junction bases not matched to a gene: 2. This CDR3 region has 13 residues. The CDR3 nucleotides read TGCGCCAGCAGCCAGGACAGGGGCCACGAGCAGTACTTC. Its translation: CASSQDRGHEQYF.

The genes are TRBV4-1 and TRBJ2-7, with D possibly TRBD1 on 7 matching bases. Germline V gene data show CDR1 as MGHRA and CDR2 as YSYEKL. There are 16 residues in the CDR3. V lost 1 base to trimming and J lost 3 bases, with 16 bases between them. CDR3 region: CASSQAGGTARYEQYF. CDR3 coding DNA: TGCGCCAGCAGCCAAGCTGGGGGGACAGCCCGCTACGAGCAGTACTTC.